This T cell receptor beta chain is from a study of technical replicates of blood from a handful of donors. The protocol was immunoSEQ multiplex PCR, while the TCRdb copy is restricted to in-frame clones and leaves out a portion. Among more than 90,000 clones listed, about 95% were seen once. CDR1 is MNHEY, CDR2 SMNVEV, per germline (reference sequence). V lost 3 bases and J 5 bases, leaving 11 bases between the germline ends. The CDR3 is 13 residues long. This sequence joins TRBV27 and TRBJ2-7; a weak D match, TRBD1 (5 bases). The material sequenced was T cells isolated from PBMCs. The clonotype originates from a human donor in good health. CDR3 loop: CASSFRGRDEQYF. The CDR3 coding sequence is TGTGCCAGCAGTTTTAGGGGTCGCGACGAGCAGTACTTC.